This TCR beta chain was documented in a study of blood T cell repertoires in COVID-19. For the study at large: Acute-phase and convalescent COVID-19 samples originated in the United States, Italy and Spain. PBMCs, B-cell-depleted T cells, or T cells were the source of the cDNA or gDNA that made up the material.

Original processing notes: Amplification with reference gene primers provided the estimates of nucleated cell counts. TCRdb's table, derived via immunoSEQ multiplex PCR, lists solely in-frame clones and lacks some. V and J calls and clone size are as listed in that table; D and trimming were resolved from the DNA. The top ten hold 0.98% of the sample, which has 200,000 to 250,000 clones, approximately 81% seen once. Sequenced sample: peripheral blood. This receptor was taken from a man aged 35-49 years with acute or convalescent COVID-19.

The CDR3 sequence: CSVVTESNQPQHF. CDR3 coding DNA: TGCAGCGTAGTAACAGAGTCCAATCAGCCCCAGCATTTT. The rearrangement links TRBV29-1 to TRBJ1-5; D unresolved. CDR3 length: 13 amino acids. Germline lookup yields CDR1 SQVTM and CDR2 ANQGSEA. Trimming pared 6 bases from V and 3 bases from J, leaving 12 bases between. The full variable domain, rest sourced from reference TRBV29-1 and TRBJ1-5, is SAVISQKPSRDICQRGTSLTIQCQVDSQVTMMFWYRQQPGQSLTLIATANQGSEATYESGFVIDKFPISRPNLTFSTLTVSNMSPEDSSIYLCSVVTESNQPQHFGDGTRLSIL.